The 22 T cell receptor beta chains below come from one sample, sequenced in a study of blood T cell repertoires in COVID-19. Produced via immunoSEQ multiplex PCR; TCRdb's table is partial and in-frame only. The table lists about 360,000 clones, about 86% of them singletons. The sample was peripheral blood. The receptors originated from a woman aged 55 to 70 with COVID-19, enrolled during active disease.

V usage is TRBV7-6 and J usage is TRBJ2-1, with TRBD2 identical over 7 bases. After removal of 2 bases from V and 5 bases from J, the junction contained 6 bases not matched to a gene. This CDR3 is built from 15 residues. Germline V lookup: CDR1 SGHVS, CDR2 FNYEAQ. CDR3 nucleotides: TGTGCCAGCAGCTTAACGGGGGGTCCTAACAATGAGCAGTTCTTC. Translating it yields CASSLTGGPNNEQFF.

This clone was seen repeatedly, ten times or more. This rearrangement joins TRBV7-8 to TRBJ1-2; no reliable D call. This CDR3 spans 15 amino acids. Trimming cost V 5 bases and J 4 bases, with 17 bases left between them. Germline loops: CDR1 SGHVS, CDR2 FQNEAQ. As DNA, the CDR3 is TGTGCCAGCAGCCGTCCGGAGGGTATCAGCTATGGCTACACCTTC. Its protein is CASSRPEGISYGYTF.

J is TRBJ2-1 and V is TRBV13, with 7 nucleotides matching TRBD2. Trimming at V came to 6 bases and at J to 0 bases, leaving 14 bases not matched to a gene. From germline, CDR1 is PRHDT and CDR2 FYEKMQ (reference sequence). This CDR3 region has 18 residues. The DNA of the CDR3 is TGTGCCAGCAGGAACAGAAACCTCGGGGGGTTCTCCTACAATGAGCAGTTCTTC. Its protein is CASRNRNLGGFSYNEQFF.

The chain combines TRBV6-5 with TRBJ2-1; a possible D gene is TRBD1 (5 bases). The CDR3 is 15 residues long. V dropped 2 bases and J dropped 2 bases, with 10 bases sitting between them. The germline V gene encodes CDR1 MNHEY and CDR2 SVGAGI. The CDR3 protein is CASSYTGLAYNEQFF. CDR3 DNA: TGTGCCAGCAGTTACACAGGTCTGGCCTACAATGAGCAGTTCTTC.

Written as DNA, the CDR3 is TGTGCCAGCAGCGGTCTTGGGACAGGGTCTGGAAATAACTATGGCTACACCTTC. Residues: CASSGLGTGSGNNYGYTF. The V call is TRBV9, the J call TRBJ1-2; 9 positions agree with TRBD1. The V gene's germline CDR1 is SGDLS and CDR2 YYNGEE. V shed 3 bases, J shed 1 base, and the junction held 13 bases outside the gene matches. There are 18 residues in the CDR3.

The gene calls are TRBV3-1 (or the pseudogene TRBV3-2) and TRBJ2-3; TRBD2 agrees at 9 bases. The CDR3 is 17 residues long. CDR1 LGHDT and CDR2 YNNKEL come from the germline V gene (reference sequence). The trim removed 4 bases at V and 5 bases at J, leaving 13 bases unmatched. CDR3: CASSLDPPGLAKDTQYF. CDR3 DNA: TGTGCCAGCAGCCTCGATCCCCCGGGACTAGCAAAAGATACGCAGTATTTT.

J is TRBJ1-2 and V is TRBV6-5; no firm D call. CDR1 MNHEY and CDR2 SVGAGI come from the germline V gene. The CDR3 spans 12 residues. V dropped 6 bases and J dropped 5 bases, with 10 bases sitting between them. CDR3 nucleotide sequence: TGTGCCAGCAGGATGAGTGTTTATGGCTACACCTTC. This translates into CASRMSVYGYTF.

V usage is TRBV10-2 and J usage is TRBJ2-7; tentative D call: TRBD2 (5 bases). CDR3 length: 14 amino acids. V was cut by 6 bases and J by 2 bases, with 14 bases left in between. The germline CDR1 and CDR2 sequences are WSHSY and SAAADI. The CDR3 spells CASRGIEGAYEQYF. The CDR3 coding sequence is TGCGCCAGCAGGGGAATAGAGGGCGCCTACGAGCAGTACTTC.

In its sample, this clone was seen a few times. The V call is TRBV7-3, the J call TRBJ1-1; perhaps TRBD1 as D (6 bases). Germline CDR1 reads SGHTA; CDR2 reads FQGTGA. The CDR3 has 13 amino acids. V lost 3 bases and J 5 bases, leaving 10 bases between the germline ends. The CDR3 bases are TGTGCCAGCAGCTTGAACAGGGATACTGAAGCTTTCTTT. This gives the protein CASSLNRDTEAFF.

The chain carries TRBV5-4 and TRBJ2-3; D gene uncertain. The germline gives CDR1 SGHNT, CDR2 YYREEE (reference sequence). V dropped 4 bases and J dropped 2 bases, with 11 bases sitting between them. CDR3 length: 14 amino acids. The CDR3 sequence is CASSTPKDTDTQYF. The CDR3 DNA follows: TGTGCCAGCAGCACTCCAAAAGACACAGATACGCAGTATTTT.

The CDR3 bases are TGTGCCAGCAGTGCGAGCGGGGGGGCCTACAATGAGCAGTTCTTC. Its translation is CASSASGGAYNEQFF. The chain employs TRBV11-2 and TRBJ2-1, with 10 bases that match TRBD2. The ends lost 6 bases at V and 2 bases at J; junction bases unmatched: 4. The CDR3 consists of 15 residues. Germline V gene lookup returns CDR1 SGHAT and CDR2 FQNNGV.

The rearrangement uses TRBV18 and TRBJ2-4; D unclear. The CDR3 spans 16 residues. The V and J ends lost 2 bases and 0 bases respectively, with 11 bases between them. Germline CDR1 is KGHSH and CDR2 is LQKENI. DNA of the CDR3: TGTGCCAGCTCACCAGAGATACTGTTAGCCAAAAACATTCAGTACTTC. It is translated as CASSPEILLAKNIQYF.

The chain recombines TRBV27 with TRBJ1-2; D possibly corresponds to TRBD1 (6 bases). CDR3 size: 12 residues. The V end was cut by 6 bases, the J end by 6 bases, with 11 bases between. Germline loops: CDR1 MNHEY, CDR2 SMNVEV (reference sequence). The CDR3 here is CASRDRLDGYTF. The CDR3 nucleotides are TGTGCCAGCAGGGACAGATTAGATGGCTACACCTTC.

This CDR3 reads CASSFVQGTADTQYF. The DNA of the CDR3 is TGCGCCAGCAGCTTCGTTCAGGGGACGGCGGATACGCAGTATTTT. The chain carries TRBV5-1 and TRBJ2-3; perhaps TRBD1 as D (6 bases). Trimming took off 2 bases at V and 6 bases at J, with 16 bases between the two ends. The CDR3 has 15 amino acids. CDR1 is SGHRS and CDR2 is YFSETQ in the germline V gene.

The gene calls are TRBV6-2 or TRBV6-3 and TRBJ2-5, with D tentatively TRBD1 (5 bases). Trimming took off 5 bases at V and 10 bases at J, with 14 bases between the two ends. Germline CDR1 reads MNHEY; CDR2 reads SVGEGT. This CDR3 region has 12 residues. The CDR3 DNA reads TGTGCCAGCAGTCCCGGACCCCAGGGCCAGTACTTC. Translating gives CASSPGPQGQYF.

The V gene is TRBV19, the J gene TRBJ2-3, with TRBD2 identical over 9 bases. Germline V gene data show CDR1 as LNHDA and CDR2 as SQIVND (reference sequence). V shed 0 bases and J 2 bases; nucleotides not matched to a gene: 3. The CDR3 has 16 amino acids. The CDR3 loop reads CASSIERGGVTDTQYF. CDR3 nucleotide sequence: TGTGCCAGTAGTATAGAGCGGGGGGGCGTCACAGATACGCAGTATTTT.

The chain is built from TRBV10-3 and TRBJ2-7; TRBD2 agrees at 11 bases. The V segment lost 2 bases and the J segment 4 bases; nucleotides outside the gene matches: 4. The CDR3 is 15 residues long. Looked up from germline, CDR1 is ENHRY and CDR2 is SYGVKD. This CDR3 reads CAISEGVAGGYEQYF. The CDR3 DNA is TGTGCCATCAGTGAGGGGGTAGCGGGGGGGTACGAGCAGTACTTC.

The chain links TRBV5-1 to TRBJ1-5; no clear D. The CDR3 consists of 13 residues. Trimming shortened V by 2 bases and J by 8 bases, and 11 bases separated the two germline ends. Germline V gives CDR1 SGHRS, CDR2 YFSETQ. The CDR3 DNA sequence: TGCGCCAGCAGCTTCGGCCCCGGAGAGCCCCAGCATTTT. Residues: CASSFGPGEPQHF.

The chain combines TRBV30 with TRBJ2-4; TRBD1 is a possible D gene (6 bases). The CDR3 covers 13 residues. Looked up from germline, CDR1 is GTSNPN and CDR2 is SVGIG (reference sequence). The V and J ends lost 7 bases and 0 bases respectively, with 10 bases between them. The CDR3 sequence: CALEGEAKNIQYF. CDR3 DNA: TGTGCCTTAGAGGGGGAAGCCAAAAACATTCAGTACTTC.

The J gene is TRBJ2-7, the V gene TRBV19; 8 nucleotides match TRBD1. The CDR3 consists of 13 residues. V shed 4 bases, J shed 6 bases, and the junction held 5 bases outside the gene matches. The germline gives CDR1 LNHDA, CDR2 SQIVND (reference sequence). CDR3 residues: CASSSQGASEQYF. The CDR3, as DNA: TGTGCCAGTAGTAGTCAGGGGGCTTCCGAGCAGTACTTC.

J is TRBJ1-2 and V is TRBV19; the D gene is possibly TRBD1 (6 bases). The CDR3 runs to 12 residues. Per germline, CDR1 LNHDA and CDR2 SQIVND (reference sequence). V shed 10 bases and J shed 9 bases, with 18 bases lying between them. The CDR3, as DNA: TGTGCCACCCAACAGGGATATTTTCGCTACACCTTC. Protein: CATQQGYFRYTF.

The CDR3 region is CASSPPQRNYEQYF. The DNA of the CDR3 is TGTGCCAGCAGTCCCCCTCAGCGGAACTACGAGCAGTACTTC. The chain couples TRBV28 to TRBJ2-7, with D possibly TRBD2 on 5 matching bases. CDR1 is MDHEN and CDR2 is SYDVKM in the germline V gene. There are 14 residues in the CDR3. Deletions cut 5 bases from V and 3 bases from J, with 14 bases between. Supplemented by reference TRBV28 and TRBJ2-7, the full variable domain reads DVKVTQSSRYLVKRTGEKVFLECVQDMDHENMFWYRQDPGLGLRLIYFSYDVKMKEKGDIPEGYSVSREKKERFSLILESASTNQTSMYLCASSPPQRNYEQYFGPGTRLTVT.